This TCR beta chain originates from a study of control samples from healthy donors and cancer patients. Clones were read by immunoSEQ multiplex PCR, and TCRdb kept only the in-frame ones, dropping some. The sample contains 150,000 to 200,000 clones, about 86% of which appear only once. The CDR3 consists of 15 residues. Source material: blood. The receptor comes from a man between 18 and 35 years old in good health. The J gene is TRBJ2-5, the V gene TRBV12-1; the table calls TRBD2, which could not be checked here. TRBV12-1 corresponds to a pseudogene. The DNA for the CDR3 is TGTGCCAGCAGCTTTAATAGACTCGTTGTTGAGACCCAGTACTTC. It is translated as CASSFNRLVVETQYF.